The rows below give T cell receptor beta chains drawn from one sample of a study of blood T cell repertoires in COVID-19. Measured with immunoSEQ multiplex PCR; TCRdb has only the in-frame clones, and not every one. The repertoire holds approximately 130,000 clones, with 70% to 90% as singletons. The sequenced sample was peripheral blood. The receptor source for this set is a human donor in a cohort sampled during active COVID-19. Each CDR3 is given with its conserved first and last residue. D genes are given only for firm matches. Clone size, where shown, is once, few, many, or a class for clones that have expanded.

v_gene	d_gene	abundance	j_gene	CDR3aa	CDR3nt
TRBV7-8	-	-	TRBJ1-1	CASTRRAEDTEAFF	TGTGCCAGCACACGGAGGGCGGAGGACACTGAAGCTTTCTTT
TRBV5-5	-	-	TRBJ2-7	CASSYPRDQGEQYF	TGTGCCAGCAGCTATCCTAGGGACCAGGGGGAGCAGTACTTC
TRBV2	-	-	TRBJ1-3	CASSGGDTIYF	TGTGCCAGCAGTGGGGGGGACACCATATATTTT
TRBV7-8	TRBD1	-	TRBJ1-2	CASSLVATGDYGYTF	TGTGCCAGCAGCTTAGTGGCGACAGGGGACTATGGCTACACCTTC
TRBV3-1/TRBV3-2	TRBD1	-	TRBJ2-6	CASSLRTGGATGANVLTF	TGTGCCAGCAGCCTCCGGACAGGGGGCGCTACTGGGGCCAACGTCCTGACTTTC
TRBV27	TRBD1	-	TRBJ2-7	CASSGTGLYEQYF	TGTGCCAGCTCGGGGACAGGTTTGTACGAGCAGTACTTC
TRBV12-3/TRBV12-4	TRBD2	-	TRBJ2-7	CASSKRETYEQYF	TGTGCCAGCAGCAAGCGGGAGACCTACGAGCAGTACTTC
TRBV5-4	-	-	TRBJ2-7	CASSLVGGAYEQYF	TGTGCCAGCAGCTTGGTCGGGGGTGCCTACGAGCAGTACTTC
TRBV12-5	-	-	TRBJ1-5	CASGFGQVDSNQPQHF	TGTGCTAGTGGTTTTGGTCAGGTTGATAGCAATCAGCCCCAGCATTTT
TRBV5-4	-	-	TRBJ2-7	CASSFFPGEQYF	TGTGCCAGCAGCTTTTTTCCGGGGGAGCAGTACTTC
TRBV6-5	-	-	TRBJ2-7	CASSYSRGSPTYEQYF	TGTGCCAGCAGTTACTCCAGAGGGAGCCCTACCTACGAGCAGTACTTC
TRBV7-2	TRBD2	-	TRBJ2-1	CASSLVFSGGASQNEQFF	TGTGCCAGCAGCTTAGTATTTAGCGGGGGGGCCTCTCAAAATGAGCAGTTCTTC
TRBV9	TRBD2	-	TRBJ2-7	CASSVSSGGPYEQYF	TGTGCCAGCAGCGTAAGTAGCGGGGGACCCTACGAGCAGTACTTC
TRBV11-2	TRBD1	-	TRBJ1-6	CASSGQGSSYNSPLHF	TGTGCCAGCAGCGGACAGGGCAGCTCCTATAATTCACCCCTCCACTTT
TRBV19	-	-	TRBJ2-7	CASSSGLRRYEQYF	TGTGCCAGTAGTAGCGGACTCCGACGGTACGAGCAGTACTTC
TRBV7-9	-	few	TRBJ2-7	CASSLFQEQYF	TGTGCCAGCAGCTTATTCCAGGAGCAGTACTTC
TRBV14	TRBD1	-	TRBJ1-1	CASSRRTGGATEAFF	TGTGCCAGCAGCCGCCGGACAGGGGGCGCGACTGAAGCTTTCTTT
TRBV30	TRBD1	-	TRBJ2-3	CAWSKGQGVSADTQYF	TGTGCCTGGAGCAAAGGACAGGGGGTGTCCGCAGATACGCAGTATTTT
TRBV6-5	-	-	TRBJ2-2	CALKTFNTGELFF	TGTGCACTTAAGACTTTTAACACCGGGGAGCTGTTTTTT
TRBV3-1/TRBV3-2	-	-	TRBJ1-6	CASSLSRGGNNSPLHF	TGTGCCAGCAGCCTTAGTCGAGGGGGAAATAATTCACCCCTCCACTTT
TRBV4-1	TRBD1	-	TRBJ1-2	CASSEPGGGYGYTF	TGCGCCAGCAGCGAACCAGGGGGAGGCTATGGCTACACCTTC
TRBV7-9	-	-	TRBJ1-6	CASSPRGGNNSPLHF	TGTGCCAGCAGCCCCCGAGGGGGTAATAATTCACCCCTCCACTTT
TRBV19	TRBD1	-	TRBJ1-6	CASRNTGDNSPLHF	TGTGCCAGTAGAAATACAGGGGATAATTCACCCCTCCACTTT
TRBV7-2	TRBD1	-	TRBJ2-7	CASSLVRDREQYF	TGTGCCAGCAGCTTAGTAAGGGACAGAGAGCAGTACTTC
TRBV20-1	-	-	TRBJ1-3	CSASPPPGNTIYF	TGCAGTGCTAGTCCCCCCCCAGGGAACACCATATATTTT
TRBV3-1/TRBV3-2	-	-	TRBJ1-5	CASSRTRGGNQPQHF	TGTGCCAGCAGCCGAACAAGGGGAGGAAATCAGCCCCAGCATTTT
TRBV19	-	-	TRBJ1-1	CASSITGIGEAFF	TGTGCCAGTAGTATAACGGGGATTGGGGAAGCTTTCTTT
TRBV7-9	TRBD1	-	TRBJ2-7	CASSVRQGVSYEQYF	TGTGCCAGCAGCGTCCGACAGGGGGTCTCCTACGAGCAGTACTTC
TRBV4-1	TRBD1	-	TRBJ1-2	CASSRDRENYGYTF	TGCGCCAGCAGCCGGGACAGGGAGAACTATGGCTACACCTTC
TRBV7-8	-	-	TRBJ2-7	CASSLVGAPSSYEQYF	TGTGCCAGCAGCTTAGTAGGGGCCCCGAGCTCCTACGAGCAGTACTTC
TRBV9	-	-	TRBJ2-7	CASSVAATSEGEQYF	TGTGCCAGCAGCGTAGCCGCCACTAGCGAGGGGGAACAGTACTTC
TRBV11-2	-	-	TRBJ1-5	CASSPTGNSNQPQHF	TGTGCCAGCAGCCCGACGGGGAATAGCAATCAGCCCCAGCATTTT
TRBV6-1	-	-	TRBJ1-5	CASSERGRGSQPQHF	TGTGCCAGCAGTGAACGGGGCAGGGGTAGTCAGCCCCAGCATTTT
TRBV12-5	-	once	TRBJ1-1	CASAGDTPNTEAFF	TGTGCTAGTGCCGGGGACACCCCGAACACTGAAGCTTTCTTT
TRBV4-1	-	few	TRBJ2-7	CASSLTRTDYEQYF	TGCGCCAGCAGCCTAACACGGACAGACTACGAGCAGTACTTC
TRBV7-8	TRBD1	-	TRBJ1-6	CASSPLGQEKYNSPLHF	TGTGCCAGCAGCCCCCTGGGACAGGAGAAATATAATTCACCCCTCCACTTT
TRBV6-2/TRBV6-3	-	once	TRBJ2-5	CASSRRPQGRGQETQYF	TGTGCCAGCAGCCGTCGTCCTCAAGGACGGGGCCAAGAGACCCAGTACTTC
TRBV18	-	-	TRBJ1-1	CASSRRREGFGSTEAFF	TGTGCCAGCTCTCGAAGACGGGAGGGTTTCGGTTCCACTGAAGCTTTCTTT
TRBV2	-	-	TRBJ2-3	CASGLTDTQYF	TGTGCCAGCGGACTCACAGATACGCAGTATTTT
TRBV30	TRBD1	once	TRBJ1-1	CAWKGQSGTEAFF	TGTGCCTGGAAGGGACAGTCCGGCACTGAAGCTTTCTTT
TRBV9	-	few	TRBJ1-3	CASSTTDRIRGNTIYF	TGTGCCAGCAGCACGACGGACAGAATTCGGGGAAACACCATATATTTT
TRBV25-1	-	few	TRBJ1-1	CASSDIGSGTEAFF	TGTGCCAGCAGTGATATCGGGAGCGGCACTGAAGCTTTCTTT
TRBV5-6	-	-	TRBJ2-5	CASSFWGWGAGTQYF	TGTGCCAGCAGCTTCTGGGGTTGGGGAGCGGGGACCCAGTACTTC
TRBV7-8	TRBD2	-	TRBJ2-1	CASRLGTSEAGEQFF	TGTGCCAGCAGACTAGGGACTAGCGAGGCGGGTGAGCAGTTCTTC
TRBV27	TRBD2	-	TRBJ2-7	CAAGGDSYEQYF	TGTGCCGCGGGGGGGGACTCCTACGAGCAGTACTTC
TRBV5-6	TRBD1	-	TRBJ2-2	CASSTEIIRGTEVTGELFF	TGTGCCAGCAGCACTGAAATTATAAGAGGGACAGAAGTCACCGGGGAGCTGTTTTTT
TRBV10-1	-	-	TRBJ1-5	CASSPGRSNQPQHF	TGCGCCAGCAGCCCTGGTCGGAGCAATCAGCCCCAGCATTTT
TRBV27	TRBD1	-	TRBJ2-3	CASSLQTGGIAQYF	TGTGCCAGCAGTTTACAGACAGGGGGCATCGCGCAGTATTTT
TRBV19	-	-	TRBJ1-2	CASLTPPHGYTF	TGTGCCAGTCTAACCCCCCCCCATGGCTACACCTTC
TRBV12-3/TRBV12-4	-	-	TRBJ1-2	CASRQTNYGYTF	TGTGCCAGCAGACAGACTAACTATGGCTACACCTTC